The next 14 T cell receptor beta chains were all read from a single sample in a study of glioma-infiltrating T cells. The iRepertoire nested amplicon-rescue multiplex PCR amplified TCR alpha and beta CDR3s from RNA. TCRdb re-called the multiplex PCR reads with MiXCR, one entry per CDR3 protein. This sample has around 390,000 distinct CDR3 sequences, with around 38% found just once. The source material was glioma tissue, nonneoplastic brain tissue, or PBMCs (not recorded which). The source is a human donor with low-grade glioma or glioblastoma, undergoing nonglioma brain surgery, or in good health (not recorded which).

This clonotype appeared a few times. The CDR3 sequence: CASSQSGRSHTYGYTF. CDR3 bases: TGTGCCAGCAGCCAATCCGGGAGGTCGCATACCTATGGCTACACCTTC. The J gene is TRBJ1-2, the V gene TRBV14; no firm D call. Germline CDR1 SGHDN, CDR2 FVKESK. The CDR3 spans 16 residues. Trimming took 2 bases from V and 4 from J, leaving 17 bases between them.

The V gene is TRBV20-1, the J gene TRBJ2-1; weak D call: TRBD2 (6 bases). The V end was cut by 5 bases, the J end by 5 bases, with 19 bases between. Germline CDR1 and CDR2: DFQATT and SNEGSKA (reference sequence). The CDR3 runs to 15 residues. The CDR3 here is CSADTLRDAHNEQFF. The DNA of the CDR3 is TGCAGTGCTGACACCCTGCGGGACGCCCACAATGAGCAGTTCTTC.

This chain connects TRBV4-3 to TRBJ1-2; D remains unclear. Trimming stripped 2 bases from V and 5 bases from J, with 15 bases between. The CDR3 is 15 amino acids. Germline V CDR1 and CDR2: LGHNA, YSLEER. CDR3 residues: CASSQRPAGVYGYTF. The CDR3 DNA reads TGCGCCAGCAGCCAACGCCCCGCTGGGGTATATGGCTACACCTTC.

This clonotype showed up just a few times. This chain connects TRBV10-3 to TRBJ2-2, with TRBD2 matching over 11 bases. The CDR3 is 15 residues long. With V trimmed by 10 bases and J by 2 bases, 6 bases remained unmatched. Germline CDR1 ENHRY, CDR2 SYGVKD. The CDR3 region has the DNA TGTGCCACCGGGACTAGCGGATTTAACACCGGGGAGCTGTTTTTT. It translates to CATGTSGFNTGELFF.

This chain joins TRBV7-2 and TRBJ1-5, with D unresolved. The CDR3 spans 14 residues. V shed 3 bases and J shed 5 bases, with 11 bases lying between them. Per the germline V gene, CDR1 is SGHTA and CDR2 is FQGNSA. This CDR3 reads CASSFLTMDQPQHF. DNA for the CDR3: TGTGCCAGCAGCTTTTTGACGATGGATCAGCCCCAGCATTTT.

The V and J genes are TRBV28 and TRBJ2-6; TRBD2 aligns across 7 bases. From germline, CDR1 is MDHEN and CDR2 SYDVKM. The length of the CDR3 is 16 residues. V trimming: 7 bases; J trimming: 0 bases; junction bases outside the gene matches: 6. CDR3 nucleotide sequence: TGTGCCAGCACCTCAGGGAGGGCCTCTGGGGCCAACGTCCTGACTTTC. It yields the protein CASTSGRASGANVLTF.

This chain links TRBV20-1 with TRBJ1-5; possibly TRBD1 for D (5 bases). V was cut by 5 bases and J by 1 base, with 12 bases left in between. Germline V lookup: CDR1 DFQATT, CDR2 SNEGSKA (reference sequence). This CDR3 spans 14 amino acids. The CDR3 region is CSAPRDGSNQPQHF. The CDR3 DNA follows: TGCAGTGCTCCGAGGGACGGGAGCAATCAGCCCCAGCATTTT.

This chain links TRBV7-9 with TRBJ2-1; no clear D gene. The length of the CDR3 is 14 residues. The germline V gene encodes CDR1 SEHNR and CDR2 FQNEAQ (reference sequence). V lost 4 bases and J 8 bases, leaving 15 bases between the germline ends. The CDR3 loop reads CASSSLVRVDEQFF. Here the CDR3 DNA reads TGTGCCAGCAGCTCCCTTGTACGCGTGGATGAGCAGTTCTTC.

This clonotype was counted a few times. This chain links TRBV27 with TRBJ1-5; 8 nucleotides agree with TRBD1. This CDR3 contains 14 residues. Germline V gives CDR1 MNHEY, CDR2 SMNVEV (reference sequence). Trimming removed 6 bases from V and 7 bases from J; junction bases left unmatched: 8. The CDR3: CASRSNRGSQPQHF. DNA for the CDR3: TGTGCCAGCAGATCAAACAGGGGGTCGCAGCCCCAGCATTTT.

A few counts support this clonotype. The chain has TRBV7-9 and TRBJ2-1; D is ambiguous. V was trimmed by 7 bases and J by 5 bases, leaving 18 bases between them. Germline lookup yields CDR1 SEHNR and CDR2 FQNEAQ (reference sequence). The CDR3 runs 15 residues. CDR3 region: CASILFMERNNEQFF. DNA for the CDR3: TGTGCCAGCATCCTCTTCATGGAGAGGAACAATGAGCAGTTCTTC.

With respect to this clonotype: Just one base apart from a much larger clone, this may be a read error. CDR3 loop: CAGSSSYNEQFF. Written as DNA, the CDR3 is TGTGCCGGCAGCTCTAGCTACAATGAGCAGTTCTTC. The rearrangement links TRBV7-2 to TRBJ2-1; D unclear. Germline CDR1 reads SGHTA; CDR2 reads FQGNSA. The CDR3 is 12 residues long.

As concerns this clonotype: Just one base apart from a much larger clone, this may be a read error. The rearrangement links TRBV4-1 to TRBJ1-2, with D hard to call. The V gene's germline CDR1 is MGHRA and CDR2 YSYEKL. The CDR3 runs to 13 residues. V was trimmed by 0 bases and J by 3 bases, leaving 5 bases between them. The CDR3: CASSQETHYGYTF. CDR3 nucleotide sequence: TGCGCCAGCAGCCAAGAAACGCACTATGGCTACACCTTC.

V and J are TRBV6-4 and TRBJ2-3; TRBD1 matches 7 bases. This CDR3 region has 14 residues. J lost 3 bases, V lost 7 bases, and 7 bases had no gene match. The germline V gene encodes CDR1 MRHNA and CDR2 SNTAGT. CDR3: CASTLDRNTDTQYF. DNA for the CDR3: TGTGCCAGCACCTTGGACAGGAATACAGATACGCAGTATTTT.

This chain uses TRBV3-1 with TRBJ1-6; unclear D gene. The V end was cut by 1 base, the J end by 6 bases, with 13 bases between. There are 16 residues in the CDR3. Germline V gene lookup returns CDR1 LGHDT and CDR2 YNNKEL (reference sequence). In DNA, the CDR3 is TGTGCCAGCAGCCAAGGGAGCGGACGGCGTAATTCACCCCTCCACTTT. Protein: CASSQGSGRRNSPLHF.